This record concerns one T cell receptor beta chain sequence. The antigen is unknown. The sample comes from a study of regulatory T cells in long-lasting Graves disease. Study context: Positive TSH receptor antibodies alongside over 5 years of antithyroid drugs were what marked Graves' disease as persistent.

Study findings and constraints: With 2,500 to 3,500 shared public clonotypes, persistent patients exceeded new patients, who shared about a thousand. A reduction in accuracy may have resulted from the small sample size. When disease was persistent, TRBV28, TRBJ1-2 and TRBJ2-5 were the favored segments.

As for time point: persistent/refractory GD, antithyroid drugs over 5 years with positive TRAb. Scientists built the TCR library using RNA that was extracted from PBMCs. Trimming left V 3 bases short and J 2 bases short, with 6 bases between. This CDR3 has 12 residues. CDR1 is SGHRS, CDR2 YFSETQ, per germline. Construction of the TCR beta libraries employed iRepertoire HTBI primers in conjunction with Arm-PCR of CDR3 regions. TCRdb re-analysed the multiplex PCR reads in MiXCR, keeping a single row per CDR3 protein. The table includes approximately 360,000 distinct CDR3 sequences, approximately 23% detected once.

This sequence joins TRBV5-1 and TRBJ2-7; D remains unclear. This TCR came from a woman in her forties with Graves disease. This specimen was peripheral blood mononuclear cells (PBMCs), taken when the disease was refractory, from a patient treated with antithyroid drugs. The CDR3, as DNA: TGCGCCAGCAGCTCCCAAGCCTACGAGCAGTACTTC. The encoded protein is CASSSQAYEQYF.